This T cell receptor beta chain was recorded in a study of blood T cell repertoires in COVID-19. For the study at large: COVID-19 samples collected from the United States, Italy and Spain covered acute and convalescent phases. T cells, B-cell-depleted T cells, or PBMCs provided the cDNA or gDNA that served as material.

Authors' methods: Reference gene primer amplification gave nucleated cell count estimates. The repertoire was sequenced with immunoSEQ multiplex PCR; TCRdb's copy has only in-frame clones and lacks some. Clonal size and the V and J genes are those of that table, whereas D and trimming came from the DNA. This table has 250,000 or so clones, 84% appearing once. CDR1 is LNHDA, CDR2 SQIVND, per germline (reference sequence). This CDR3 region has 15 residues. Trimming removed 5 bases from V and 0 bases from J, with 12 bases in between. The chain links TRBV19 to TRBJ2-3; no firm D call. This TCR derives from a man aged 50 to 60 with acute or convalescent COVID-19. The sequenced sample was peripheral blood. In DNA, the CDR3 is TGTGCCAGTAGTTTCAGGTCTACTAGCACAGATACGCAGTATTTT. Its protein is CASSFRSTSTDTQYF.